These 32 T cell receptor beta chains were sequenced from one sample in a study of human CD8 memory T cell subsets. Preparation of the TCR beta libraries relied on UMI-labeled 5' RACE. From the 5' RACE reads, TCRdb lists one entry per CDR3 protein and no DNA. The table lists some 7,300 distinct CDR3 sequences. The material sequenced was CD8+ stem-like memory T cells (TSCM and TCM) sorted from PBMCs. Indicated subset: stem-like memory CD8 T cells (TSTEM), CCR7+ PD-1- TIGIT-. These receptors all stem from a human donor in good health.

In terms of frequency, this clonotype is medium-sized. This chain links TRBV2 with TRBJ2-1; TCRdb reports TRBD2, a call that lacks DNA to check it against. Germline assignment: CDR1 SNHLY and CDR2 FYNNEI. The length of the CDR3 is 16 residues. CDR3 loop: CASSEAPGLAGYEQFF.

The CDR3 protein is CASEGALGHNEQFF. This rearrangement joins TRBV5-1 to TRBJ2-1; TCRdb outputs TRBD2, but without DNA this stays unchecked. CDR1 SGHRS and CDR2 YFSETQ come from the germline V gene. This CDR3 is 14 amino acids long.

V is TRBV7-9 and J is TRBJ2-3; TCRdb calls TRBD2, which cannot be checked without DNA. Per the germline V gene, CDR1 is SEHNR and CDR2 is FQNEAQ (reference sequence). This CDR3 contains 19 residues. CDR3 sequence: CASTTSSFSTSGSTDTQYF.

This clonotype registers medium-sized by frequency. The chain is built from TRBV30 and TRBJ1-4; the TCRdb call, TRBD1, lacks DNA for checking. CDR1 and CDR2 from the germline V gene are GTSNPN and SVGIG (reference sequence). CDR3 length: 12 amino acids. The CDR3 sequence: CAWSASQGPLFF.

This chain uses TRBV20-1 with TRBJ2-7. CDR3 length: 13 residues. Germline lookup yields CDR1 DFQATT and CDR2 SNEGSKA (reference sequence). The CDR3: CSAREFGAYEQYF.

The chain joins TRBV2 to TRBJ2-1; there is no DNA to check the TCRdb D call of TRBD2. Per the germline V gene, CDR1 is SNHLY and CDR2 is FYNNEI. This CDR3 spans 17 amino acids. The chain's CDR3 is CASSLTGGGNSYNEQFF.

V is TRBV7-8 and J is TRBJ2-7. The CDR3 loop spans 14 amino acids. Germline CDR1 is SGHVS and CDR2 is FQNEAQ. The CDR3 reads CASSLALDIYEQYF.

This clonotype is deemed medium-sized by its frequency. J is TRBJ2-3 and V is TRBV19; TCRdb indicates TRBD1, and absent DNA this call remains unverified. The CDR3 loop spans 16 amino acids. CDR1 is LNHDA and CDR2 is SQIVND in the germline V gene (reference sequence). The CDR3 region is CASSPPRDRETDTQYF.

V and J are TRBV23-1 and TRBJ2-3; absent DNA, TCRdb's TRBD2 call cannot be checked. TRBV23-1 falls under the ORF class, with uncertain function. CDR3 size: 17 residues. The CDR3 region is CASSQSQREAPTDTQYF.

V gene TRBV6-5 combines with J gene TRBJ1-1. Germline V CDR1 and CDR2: MNHEY, SVGAGI. This CDR3 comprises 14 residues. Here the CDR3 reads CASSYTNEVEEAFF.

V and J are TRBV30 and TRBJ2-1; TCRdb's assignment of TRBD1 cannot be checked, as there is no DNA. The CDR3 length is 12 residues. CDR1 and CDR2 from the germline V gene are GTSNPN and SVGIG (reference sequence). CDR3: CAWRAPRGEQFF.

This clonotype is called medium-sized (0.01 to 0.1%) based on its frequency. The chain couples TRBV7-9 to TRBJ1-6; the D call of TRBD1 rests on TCRdb alone, since no DNA is present to check it. The CDR3 runs to 14 residues. Per the germline V gene, CDR1 is SEHNR and CDR2 is FQNEAQ (reference sequence). The CDR3 loop reads CASRIDSSNSPLHF. The whole variable domain, remainder taken from reference TRBV7-9 and TRBJ1-6, is DTGVSQNPRHKITKRGQNVTFRCDPISEHNRLYWYRQTLGQGPEFLTYFQNEAQLEKSRLLSDRFSAERPKGSFSTLEIQRTEQGDSAMYLCASRIDSSNSPLHFGNGTRLTVT.

The rearrangement uses TRBV7-9 and TRBJ2-3. Germline V gives CDR1 SEHNR, CDR2 FQNEAQ (reference sequence). This CDR3 region has 12 residues. The chain's CDR3 is CATRGIIDTQYF. The whole variable domain, filled in from reference TRBV7-9 and TRBJ2-3, reads DTGVSQNPRHKITKRGQNVTFRCDPISEHNRLYWYRQTLGQGPEFLTYFQNEAQLEKSRLLSDRFSAERPKGSFSTLEIQRTEQGDSAMYLCATRGIIDTQYFGPGTRLTVL.

The chain has TRBV5-5 and TRBJ2-1; TCRdb's D call of TRBD2 is untestable without DNA. This CDR3 region has 16 residues. Germline V gene sequence: CDR1 SGHKS, CDR2 YYEKEE (reference sequence). CDR3 amino acids: CASSLGLALSYNEQFF. The full variable domain, in which reference TRBV5-5 and TRBJ2-1 provide the parts outside the CDR3, is DAGVTQSPTHLIKTRGQQVTLRCSPISGHKSVSWYQQVLGQGPQFIFQYYEKEERGRGNFPDRFSARQFPNYSSELNVNALLLGDSALYLCASSLGLALSYNEQFFGPGTRLTVL.

The rearrangement joins TRBV5-1 to TRBJ2-7. The CDR3 length is 16 residues. CDR1 and CDR2 (germline): SGHRS, YFSETQ. The CDR3 here is CASSSSAYDLTYEQYF. The full variable domain, with the rest looked up from reference TRBV5-1 and TRBJ2-7, is KAGVTQTPRYLIKTRGQQVTLSCSPISGHRSVSWYQQTPGQGLQFLFEYFSETQRNKGNFPGRFSGRQFSNSRSEMNVSTLELGDSALYLCASSSSAYDLTYEQYFGPGTRLTVT.

Considering frequency, this clonotype is medium-sized. The chain joins TRBV20-1 to TRBJ2-5; TCRdb picks TRBD2, but there is no DNA to check that call. The CDR3 totals 16 residues. Germline V lookup: CDR1 DFQATT, CDR2 SNEGSKA (reference sequence). CDR3 protein: CSAHHRGLAWRETQYF.

J is TRBJ1-1 and V is TRBV29-1; the D gene TCRdb calls, TRBD1, cannot be checked with no DNA. The CDR3 extends over 15 amino acids. Germline CDR1 SQVTM, CDR2 ANQGSEA. The CDR3 region is CSVTGTQSGNTEAFF.

The V call is TRBV7-9, the J call TRBJ2-5; TCRdb reports TRBD2, a call that lacks DNA to check it against. Looked up from germline, CDR1 is SEHNR and CDR2 is FQNEAQ (reference sequence). The CDR3 extends over 16 amino acids. CDR3: CASSFGTSGSGETQYF.

According to its frequency, this clonotype is medium-sized. This chain connects TRBV29-1 to TRBJ2-2; TCRdb proposes TRBD1, but this gene call is untestable without DNA. The CDR3 contains 15 residues. The germline V gene encodes CDR1 SQVTM and CDR2 ANQGSEA. This CDR3 is CSVGSGAPNTGELFF.

J is TRBJ2-3 and V is TRBV5-4; TCRdb calls TRBD1, which cannot be checked without DNA. The germline V gene encodes CDR1 SGHNT and CDR2 YYREEE (reference sequence). The CDR3 runs 16 residues. The chain's CDR3 is CASRPWGGASTDTQYF. Variable domain in full (rest from reference TRBV5-4 and TRBJ2-3): ETGVTQSPTHLIKTRGQQVTLRCSSQSGHNTVSWYQQALGQGPQFIFQYYREEENGRGNFPPRFSGLQFPNYSSELNVNALELDDSALYLCASRPWGGASTDTQYFGPGTRLTVL.

This clonotype ranks as medium-sized in terms of frequency. J is TRBJ2-7 and V is TRBV27; the TCRdb call, TRBD2, lacks DNA for checking. The V gene's germline CDR1 is MNHEY and CDR2 SMNVEV (reference sequence). This CDR3 contains 12 residues. CDR3 residues: CASSSSGYEQYF.

The chain joins TRBV11-3 to TRBJ2-2; TCRdb's D gene call, TRBD2, goes unchecked for lack of DNA. Looked up from germline, CDR1 is SGHNT and CDR2 is YENEEA. This CDR3 region has 19 residues. The CDR3 sequence: CASSLPAGAGGANTGELFF.

This clonotype registers medium-sized by frequency. This chain uses TRBV29-1 with TRBJ2-7; TCRdb lists TRBD1, though no DNA is available to test this call. Per the germline V gene, CDR1 is SQVTM and CDR2 is ANQGSEA. This CDR3 region has 13 residues. The CDR3 here is CSVDGQGGHEQYF.

J is TRBJ2-2 and V is TRBV9. This CDR3 region has 14 residues. CDR1 and CDR2 from the germline V gene are SGDLS and YYNGEE. The CDR3 reads CASSVEVNTGELFF. Full variable domain (missing parts from reference TRBV9 and TRBJ2-2): DSGVTQTPKHLITATGQRVTLRCSPRSGDLSVYWYQQSLDQGLQFLIQYYNGEERAKGNILERFSAQQFPDLHSELNLSSLELGDSALYFCASSVEVNTGELFFGEGSRLTVL.

This chain joins TRBV5-4 and TRBJ1-4; without DNA, the TCRdb call of TRBD1 cannot be checked. Germline values: CDR1 SGHNT, CDR2 YYREEE (reference sequence). The CDR3 is 13 residues long. CDR3 in amino acids: CASTDRGTEKLFF.

The chain recombines TRBV2 with TRBJ2-5; TCRdb's D call, TRBD1, is unchecked because there is no DNA. The CDR3 is made up of 17 amino acids. CDR1 SNHLY and CDR2 FYNNEI come from the germline V gene. The CDR3 sequence: CASSLSRDRGMEETQYF.

This chain uses TRBV12-3 or TRBV12-4 with TRBJ2-1; with no DNA, the TCRdb D assignment of TRBD2 cannot be verified. The CDR3 is made up of 16 amino acids. CDR3 region: CASSLEGREAPGEQFF.

The rearrangement joins TRBV6-1 to TRBJ1-1. The CDR3 sequence is 14 residues long. In germline, CDR1 is MNHNS, CDR2 SASEGT. The CDR3 sequence: CASSEAPQSTEAFF.

According to its frequency, this clonotype is medium-sized. The CDR3 protein is CSDTATGTSGNEQFF. The V gene is TRBV29-1, the J gene TRBJ2-1; the D call from TCRdb, TRBD2, cannot be confirmed without DNA. Germline V lookup: CDR1 SQVTM, CDR2 ANQGSEA. The CDR3 runs 15 residues.

The CDR3 loop is CASTLSGGGTEAFF. The gene calls are TRBV6-6 and TRBJ1-1; no DNA is available, so the TRBD1 call from TCRdb remains unchecked. Germline-derived CDR1 and CDR2 are MNHNY and SVGAGI (reference sequence). CDR3 size: 14 residues.

By frequency, this clonotype is medium-sized. This chain connects TRBV7-9 to TRBJ2-7. CDR1 and CDR2 (germline): SEHNR, FQNEAQ (reference sequence). The length of the CDR3 is 12 residues. CDR3: CASSLGRYEQYF.

V and J are TRBV11-2 and TRBJ2-3; TCRdb designates TRBD1, a call that cannot be tested without DNA. This CDR3 has 17 amino acids. The V gene's germline CDR1 is SGHAT and CDR2 FQNNGV. The CDR3 spells CASSQLGGGTYTDTQYF.